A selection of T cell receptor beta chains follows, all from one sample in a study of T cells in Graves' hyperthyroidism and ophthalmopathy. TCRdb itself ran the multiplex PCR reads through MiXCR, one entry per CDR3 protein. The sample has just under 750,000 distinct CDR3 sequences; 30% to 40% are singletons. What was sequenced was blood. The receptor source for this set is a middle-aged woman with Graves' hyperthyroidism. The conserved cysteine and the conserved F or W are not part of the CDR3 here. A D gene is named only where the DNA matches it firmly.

ASTRDDNIQY	10	TRBV2	NA	NA
ASSSPPGQGKGTDTQY	16	TRBV25-1	TRBJ2-3	TRBD1
ASSWQGGNGNTIY	13	TRBV7-8	TRBJ1-3	TRBD1
ASSLTDQPQH	10	TRBV7-9	TRBJ1-5	NA
ASSLYAGYT	9	TRBV6-2/TRBV6-3	TRBJ1-2	NA
ATSDSWREYNEQF	13	TRBV24-1	TRBJ2-1	TRBD2
ASRNLQGSSYNEQF	14	TRBV19	TRBJ2-1	NA
ASTMDRGREKLF	12	TRBV2	TRBJ1-4	NA
ASSLYSGGTNTEAF	14	TRBV7-2	TRBJ1-1	TRBD1
ASSVGGQLTGELF	13	TRBV9	TRBJ2-2	NA
ASSLGQGSTDNNYGYT	16	TRBV7-8	TRBJ1-2	NA
SVPGTRDT	8	TRBV29-1	TRBJ1-2	NA
ATKTGTGGNQPQH	13	TRBV6-6	TRBJ1-5	TRBD1
ASRVGTVSNQPQH	13	TRBV2	TRBJ1-5	TRBD1
SARDSSHRGHEQY	13	TRBV20-1	TRBJ2-7	TRBD1
ASNSGGPRGEQY	12	TRBV25-1	TRBJ2-7	TRBD2
ASSLEGLRGETQY	13	TRBV7-6	TRBJ2-5	NA
ASSFSLADYEQY	12	TRBV5-6	TRBJ2-7	TRBD2